Following are 21 T cell receptor beta chains from one sample sequenced in a study of T-cell reconstitution after alpha-beta-depleted transplantation in children. Preparation of the TCRbeta library used unique molecular identifiers. TCRdb used MiXCR to reprocess the PCR reads, holding one entry per CDR3 protein. The table lists 350,000 to 400,000 distinct CDR3 sequences, about 20% of them singletons, with less than 4.5% in the top ten. The starting material was PBMCs from the stem cell graft donor, obtained from the stem cell graft. The receptor set was obtained from a human donor who donated a stem cell graft to a child with acute myeloid leukemia.

The J gene is TRBJ2-3, the V gene TRBV25-1; 14 bases fit TRBD2. Per the germline V gene, CDR1 is MGHDK and CDR2 is SYGVNS. V shed 3 bases, J shed 3 bases, and the junction held 8 bases outside the gene matches. The CDR3 has 18 residues. The CDR3 region is CASSDPWTSGRSTDTQYF. DNA of the CDR3: TGTGCCAGCAGTGACCCTTGGACTAGCGGGAGGAGTACAGATACGCAGTATTTT. Combining the CDR3 with reference TRBV25-1 and TRBJ2-3 gives the whole variable domain EADIYQTPRYLVIGTGKKITLECSQTMGHDKMYWYQQDPGMELHLIHYSYGVNSTEKGDLSSESTVSRIRTEHFPLTLESARPSHTSQYLCASSDPWTSGRSTDTQYFGPGTRLTVL.

The chain employs TRBV7-2 and TRBJ2-5; TRBD2 agrees at 12 bases. Germline assignment: CDR1 SGHTA and CDR2 FQGNSA. There are 18 residues in the CDR3. V lost 1 base to trimming and J lost 3 bases; unmatched junction nucleotides: 9. CDR3 sequence reads: CASSLGLAGGGKKETQYF. Written as DNA, the CDR3 is TGTGCCAGCAGCTTAGGGCTAGCGGGAGGGGGGAAAAAAGAGACCCAGTACTTC.

The table lists this clonotype with a few counts. J is TRBJ2-7 and V is TRBV4-1; 9 positions agree with TRBD1. Germline values: CDR1 MGHRA, CDR2 YSYEKL. The junction had 10 bases not matched to a gene; V was cut back by 3 bases and J by 7 bases. The CDR3 is 15 residues long. The CDR3 DNA reads as TGCGCCAGCAGCCAGCCGGGACAGGGTTTTAGGGAGCAGTACTTC. It is translated as CASSQPGQGFREQYF.

The V gene is TRBV13, the J gene TRBJ2-3, with 8 bases that match TRBD2. The CDR3 is 14 amino acids. The germline CDR1 and CDR2 sequences are PRHDT and FYEKMQ (reference sequence). V was clipped by 6 bases and J by 4 bases; unmatched bases: 6. In DNA form, the CDR3 reads TGTGCCAGCAGTTCCAGCGGGAGTCCAGATACGCAGTATTTT. Protein sequence: CASSSSGSPDTQYF.

This clonotype appeared many times. The chain links TRBV5-1 to TRBJ2-7, with TRBD2 matching over 13 bases. The germline gives CDR1 SGHRS, CDR2 YFSETQ. V lost 4 bases, J lost 6 bases, and 4 bases stayed unmatched. The CDR3 has 14 amino acids. The CDR3 protein is CASSPGLAGSEQYF. CDR3 DNA sequence: TGCGCCAGCAGCCCGGGACTAGCGGGATCCGAGCAGTACTTC.

V gene TRBV9 combines with J gene TRBJ2-3, with D tentatively TRBD2 (5 bases). V lost 0 bases and J 2 bases, leaving 10 bases between the germline ends. Germline assignment: CDR1 SGDLS and CDR2 YYNGEE. The CDR3 has 15 residues. The CDR3: CASSVVASHTDTQYF. CDR3 sequence (DNA): TGTGCCAGCAGCGTAGTGGCTAGCCACACAGATACGCAGTATTTT.

This chain joins TRBV30 and TRBJ1-1; D possibly corresponds to TRBD1 (6 bases). The CDR3 loop spans 15 amino acids. CDR1 and CDR2 (germline): GTSNPN, SVGIG (reference sequence). The ends were cut back, 7 bases at V and 1 base at J, with 19 bases in the middle. CDR3 residues: CAFRRQVTANTEAFF. The CDR3 nucleotides read TGTGCCTTCCGCCGACAGGTGACAGCGAACACTGAAGCTTTCTTT.

The chain links TRBV2 to TRBJ2-1; D possibly corresponds to TRBD2 (6 bases). Per germline, CDR1 SNHLY and CDR2 FYNNEI. Trimming took 1 base from V and 7 from J, leaving 8 bases between them. The CDR3 has 13 amino acids. Here the CDR3 DNA reads TGTGCCAGCAGTGAAGGCCGGGGGAATGAGCAGTTCTTC. Residues: CASSEGRGNEQFF.

The V and J genes are TRBV5-1 and TRBJ2-3; 11 bases agree with TRBD2. Germline CDR1 SGHRS, CDR2 YFSETQ. After removal of 5 bases from V and 0 bases from J, the junction contained 8 bases not matched to a gene. The CDR3 consists of 17 residues. This chain's CDR3 is CASSRGLAGGSTDTQYF. The CDR3 DNA follows: TGCGCCAGCAGTCGGGGCCTAGCGGGAGGTAGCACAGATACGCAGTATTTT.

The chain couples TRBV7-2 to TRBJ2-1; TRBD1 matches 8 bases. V lost 5 bases, J lost 3 bases, and 6 bases stayed unmatched. CDR3 size: 15 residues. Germline V CDR1 and CDR2: SGHTA, FQGNSA. CDR3 in DNA: TGTGCCAGCAGCACCGGACAGGGTGGCTACAATGAGCAGTTCTTC. It codes for CASSTGQGGYNEQFF.

The chain recombines TRBV4-2 with TRBJ2-3; tentatively, D is TRBD1 or TRBD2 (5 bases each). CDR3 length: 18 amino acids. V was pared by 4 bases and J by 10 bases, with 30 bases between. The germline V gene encodes CDR1 LGHNA and CDR2 YNFKEQ. The CDR3 nucleotides read TGTGCCAGCAGCCCACGATGGCAGGGAGAGGGACCGAGTTCGGCGCAGTATTTT. This codes for CASSPRWQGEGPSSAQYF.

V and J are TRBV5-1 and TRBJ1-1; D is ambiguous. V lost 4 bases, J lost 4 bases, and 8 bases lay in between. Germline V lookup: CDR1 SGHRS, CDR2 YFSETQ. The CDR3 is made up of 12 amino acids. CDR3 DNA sequence: TGCGCCAGCAGCGGGCGCGGCACTGAAGCTTTCTTT. Protein product: CASSGRGTEAFF. Full variable domain (outside the CDR3, taken from reference TRBV5-1 and TRBJ1-1): KAGVTQTPRYLIKTRGQQVTLSCSPISGHRSVSWYQQTPGQGLQFLFEYFSETQRNKGNFPGRFSGRQFSNSRSEMNVSTLELGDSALYLCASSGRGTEAFFGQGTRLTVV.

This chain connects TRBV11-3 to TRBJ2-3, with D possibly matching TRBD2 (5 bases). Germline CDR1 is SGHNT and CDR2 is YENEEA. With 3 bases removed from V and 8 bases from J, the gap between germline ends came to 15 bases. This CDR3 comprises 14 residues. The CDR3 is CASSLLQGSPTQYF. The CDR3 DNA reads TGTGCCAGCAGCTTGCTGCAAGGGAGCCCTACGCAGTATTTT.

This clonotype was detected only a few times. The chain uses TRBV10-3 and TRBJ2-3; D not resolved. The CDR3 sequence is 17 residues long. V was shortened by 0 bases and J by 2 bases, with 15 bases between the two germline ends. CDR1 is ENHRY, CDR2 SYGVKD, per germline. CDR3 sequence (DNA): TGTGCCATCAGTGAGTCGAAGTCCCGGCGTCACACAGATACGCAGTATTTT. Translating gives CAISESKSRRHTDTQYF.

This chain links TRBV7-6 with TRBJ2-3, with D perhaps TRBD1 (6 bases). Germline assignment: CDR1 SGHVS and CDR2 FNYEAQ. Trimming took 2 bases from V and 8 from J, leaving 14 bases between them. This CDR3 has 14 residues. The CDR3 reads CASSLIQGEGTQYF. The CDR3 bases are TGTGCCAGCAGCTTAATACAGGGAGAGGGTACGCAGTATTTT. Full variable domain (rest looked up from reference TRBV7-6 and TRBJ2-3): GAGVSQSPRYKVTKRGQDVALRCDPISGHVSLYWYRQALGQGPEFLTYFNYEAQQDKSGLPNDRFSAERPEGSISTLTIQRTEQRDSAMYRCASSLIQGEGTQYFGPGTRLTVL.

The chain uses TRBV4-1 and TRBJ2-2, with 10 bases identical to TRBD2. Germline CDR1 is MGHRA and CDR2 is YSYEKL. The CDR3 length is 17 residues. The ends lost 0 bases at V and 7 bases at J; junction bases unmatched: 8. The CDR3 here is CASSQDPSGSSVGELFF. The DNA for the CDR3 is TGCGCCAGCAGCCAAGACCCTAGCGGGAGTTCGGTCGGGGAGCTGTTTTTT.

This clonotype appeared many times. The gene calls are TRBV29-1 and TRBJ2-3; D is undetermined. Germline loops: CDR1 SQVTM, CDR2 ANQGSEA. The CDR3 has 13 amino acids. V gave up 2 bases and J gave up 0 bases, with 6 bases separating them. CDR3 sequence reads: CSVEPQSTDTQYF. CDR3 nucleotide sequence: TGCAGCGTTGAACCCCAAAGCACAGATACGCAGTATTTT.

J is TRBJ2-3 and V is TRBV24-1, with D perhaps matching TRBD1 (5 bases). V shed 2 bases and J shed 4 bases, with 6 bases lying between them. The germline V gene encodes CDR1 KGHDR and CDR2 SFDVKD. The CDR3 is 13 residues long. The CDR3 reads CATSDWGSDTQYF. CDR3 DNA sequence: TGTGCCACCAGTGATTGGGGCTCAGATACGCAGTATTTT.

This chain connects TRBV14 to TRBJ2-1, with D possibly matching TRBD2 (6 bases). The CDR3 sequence is 21 residues long. V shed 2 bases and J shed 8 bases, with 34 bases lying between them. The germline CDR1 and CDR2 sequences are SGHDN and FVKESK. The CDR3 is CASSQRHAGTLSLRLYYEQFF. The CDR3 DNA reads TGTGCCAGCAGCCAACGTCATGCCGGGACTCTTTCACTTAGGTTGTACTATGAGCAGTTCTTC.

This clonotype has just a few counts. The chain couples TRBV5-1 to TRBJ2-1, with D maybe TRBD2 (6 bases). V was pared by 0 bases and J by 1 base, with 14 bases between. The CDR3 runs to 17 residues. Germline loops: CDR1 SGHRS, CDR2 YFSETQ. CDR3 loop: CASSLGGSGLSYNEQFF. In DNA form, the CDR3 reads TGCGCCAGCAGCTTGGGCGGTAGCGGCCTTTCCTACAATGAGCAGTTCTTC.

This rearrangement joins TRBV6-5 to TRBJ2-7; D unresolved. V lost 5 bases, J lost 7 bases, and 12 bases lay in between. Germline CDR1 reads MNHEY; CDR2 reads SVGAGI. The CDR3 runs 12 residues. CDR3 bases: TGTGCCAGCAGTCCAGCAATGGGGGAGCAGTACTTC. Translation gives CASSPAMGEQYF.